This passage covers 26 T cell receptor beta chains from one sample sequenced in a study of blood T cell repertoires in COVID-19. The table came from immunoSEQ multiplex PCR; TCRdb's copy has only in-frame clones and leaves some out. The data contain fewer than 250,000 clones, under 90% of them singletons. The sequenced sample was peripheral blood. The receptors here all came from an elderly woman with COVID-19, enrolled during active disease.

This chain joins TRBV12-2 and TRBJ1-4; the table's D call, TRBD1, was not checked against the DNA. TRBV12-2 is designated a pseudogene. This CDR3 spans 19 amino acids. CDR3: CASRLVKTGTGDGGEKLFF. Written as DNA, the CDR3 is TGTGCAAGTCGCTTAGTCAAAACCGGGACAGGGGACGGAGGGGAAAAACTGTTTTTT.

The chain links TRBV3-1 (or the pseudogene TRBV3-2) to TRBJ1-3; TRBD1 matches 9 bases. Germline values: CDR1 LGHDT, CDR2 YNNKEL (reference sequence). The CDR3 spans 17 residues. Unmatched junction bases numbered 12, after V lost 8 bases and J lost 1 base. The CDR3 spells CASGPTPGQGSGNTIYF. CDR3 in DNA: TGTGCCAGCGGACCAACCCCGGGACAGGGATCTGGAAACACCATATATTTT.

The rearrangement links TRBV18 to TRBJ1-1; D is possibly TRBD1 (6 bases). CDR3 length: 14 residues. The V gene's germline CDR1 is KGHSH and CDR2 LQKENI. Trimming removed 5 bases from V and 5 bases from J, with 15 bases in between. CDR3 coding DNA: TGTGCCAGCTCAGCCCAGGGGCAGGGAACTGAAGCTTTCTTT. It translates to CASSAQGQGTEAFF.

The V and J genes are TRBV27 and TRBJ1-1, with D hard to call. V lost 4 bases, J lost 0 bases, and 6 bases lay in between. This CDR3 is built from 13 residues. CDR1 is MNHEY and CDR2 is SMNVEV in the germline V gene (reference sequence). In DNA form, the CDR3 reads TGTGCCAGCAGTTCTTACATGAACACTGAAGCTTTCTTT. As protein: CASSSYMNTEAFF.

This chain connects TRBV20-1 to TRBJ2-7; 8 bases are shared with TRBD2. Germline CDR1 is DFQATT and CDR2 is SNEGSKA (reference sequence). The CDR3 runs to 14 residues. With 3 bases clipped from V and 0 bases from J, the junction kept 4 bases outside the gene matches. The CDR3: CSASERGISYEQYF. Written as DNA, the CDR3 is TGCAGTGCTAGTGAGCGGGGGATCTCCTACGAGCAGTACTTC.

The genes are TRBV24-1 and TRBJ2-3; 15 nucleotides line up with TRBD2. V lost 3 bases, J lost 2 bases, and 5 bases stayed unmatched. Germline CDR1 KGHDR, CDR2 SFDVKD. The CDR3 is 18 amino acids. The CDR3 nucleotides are TGTGCCACCAGTGATCCATGGACTAGCGGGGGGGCCACAGATACGCAGTATTTT. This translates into CATSDPWTSGGATDTQYF.

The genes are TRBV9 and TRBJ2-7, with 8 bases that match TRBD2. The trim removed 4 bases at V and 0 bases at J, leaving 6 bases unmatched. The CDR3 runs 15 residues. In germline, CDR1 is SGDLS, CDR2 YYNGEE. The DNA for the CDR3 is TGTGCCAGCAGCCCACCCGGGGGGGGCTCCTACGAGCAGTACTTC. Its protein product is CASSPPGGGSYEQYF. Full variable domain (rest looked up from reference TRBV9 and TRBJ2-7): DSGVTQTPKHLITATGQRVTLRCSPRSGDLSVYWYQQSLDQGLQFLIQYYNGEERAKGNILERFSAQQFPDLHSELNLSSLELGDSALYFCASSPPGGGSYEQYFGPGTRLTVT.

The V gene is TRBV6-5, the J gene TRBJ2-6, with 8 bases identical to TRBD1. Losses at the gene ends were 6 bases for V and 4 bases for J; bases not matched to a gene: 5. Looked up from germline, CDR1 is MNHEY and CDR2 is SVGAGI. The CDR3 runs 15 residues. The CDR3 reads CASRAGGLGANVLTF. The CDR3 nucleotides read TGTGCCAGCAGGGCAGGGGGCCTCGGGGCCAACGTCCTGACTTTC.

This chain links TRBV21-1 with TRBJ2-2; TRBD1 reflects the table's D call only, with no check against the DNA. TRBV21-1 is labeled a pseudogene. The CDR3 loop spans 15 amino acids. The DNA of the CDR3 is TGTGCCAGCAGCAATTTGACAGGGGACTCCCTCGAGCTGTTTTTT. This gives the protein CASSNLTGDSLELFF.

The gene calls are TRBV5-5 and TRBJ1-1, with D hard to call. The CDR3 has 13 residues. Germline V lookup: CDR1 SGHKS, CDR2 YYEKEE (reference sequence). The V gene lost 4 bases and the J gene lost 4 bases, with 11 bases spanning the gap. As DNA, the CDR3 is TGTGCCAGCAGCCACACTACTATCACTGAAGCTTTCTTT. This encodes CASSHTTITEAFF.

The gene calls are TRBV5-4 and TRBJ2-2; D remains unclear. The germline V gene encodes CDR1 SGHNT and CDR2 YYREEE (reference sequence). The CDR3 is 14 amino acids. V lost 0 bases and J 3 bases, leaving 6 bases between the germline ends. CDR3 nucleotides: TGTGCCAGCAGCTTGGCGTCTTACACCGGGGAGCTGTTTTTT. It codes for CASSLASYTGELFF. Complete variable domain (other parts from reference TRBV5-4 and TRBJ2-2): ETGVTQSPTHLIKTRGQQVTLRCSSQSGHNTVSWYQQALGQGPQFIFQYYREEENGRGNFPPRFSGLQFPNYSSELNVNALELDDSALYLCASSLASYTGELFFGEGSRLTVL.

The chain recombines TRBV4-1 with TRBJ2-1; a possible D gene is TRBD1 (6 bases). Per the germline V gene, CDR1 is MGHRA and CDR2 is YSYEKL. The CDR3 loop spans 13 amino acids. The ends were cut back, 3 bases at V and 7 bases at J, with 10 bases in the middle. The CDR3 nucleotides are TGCGCCAGCAGCCATGGACAGTGGAATGAGCAGTTCTTC. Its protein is CASSHGQWNEQFF.

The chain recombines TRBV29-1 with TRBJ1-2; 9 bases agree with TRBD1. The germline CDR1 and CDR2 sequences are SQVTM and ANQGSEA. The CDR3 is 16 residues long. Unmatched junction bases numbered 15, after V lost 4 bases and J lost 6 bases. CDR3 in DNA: TGCAGCGTTGCGGGGGGACAGGGATTTTCTATGAATGGCTACACCTTC. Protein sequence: CSVAGGQGFSMNGYTF.

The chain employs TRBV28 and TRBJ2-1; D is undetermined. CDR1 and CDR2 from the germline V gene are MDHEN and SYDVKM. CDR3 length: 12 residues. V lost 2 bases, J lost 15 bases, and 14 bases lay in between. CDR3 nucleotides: TGTGCCAGCAGTTTAGCGCAGGCAGCAGGGTTCTTC. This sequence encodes CASSLAQAAGFF.

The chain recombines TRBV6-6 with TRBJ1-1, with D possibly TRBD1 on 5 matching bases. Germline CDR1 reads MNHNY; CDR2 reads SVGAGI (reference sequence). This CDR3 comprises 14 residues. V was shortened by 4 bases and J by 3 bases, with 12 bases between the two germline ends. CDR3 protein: CASSFTGGYTEAFF. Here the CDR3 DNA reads TGTGCCAGCAGTTTCACGGGGGGATACACTGAAGCTTTCTTT.

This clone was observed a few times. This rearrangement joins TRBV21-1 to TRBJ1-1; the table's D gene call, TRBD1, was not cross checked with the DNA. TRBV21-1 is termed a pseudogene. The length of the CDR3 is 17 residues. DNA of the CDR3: TGTGCCAGCAGCAAAGGGGGCAGGTCTCCTAGGGACACTGAAGCTTTCTTT. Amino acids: CASSKGGRSPRDTEAFF.

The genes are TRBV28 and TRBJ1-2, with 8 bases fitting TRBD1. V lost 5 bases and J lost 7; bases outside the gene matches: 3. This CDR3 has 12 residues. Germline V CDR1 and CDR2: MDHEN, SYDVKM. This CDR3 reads CASSLQGGGYTF. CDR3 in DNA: TGTGCCAGCAGTCTACAGGGGGGTGGCTACACCTTC.

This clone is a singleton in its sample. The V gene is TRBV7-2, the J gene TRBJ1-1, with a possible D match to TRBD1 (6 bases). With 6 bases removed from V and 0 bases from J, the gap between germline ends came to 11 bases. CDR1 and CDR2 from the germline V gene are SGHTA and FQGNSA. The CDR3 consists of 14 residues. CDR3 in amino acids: CASRADRLNTEAFF. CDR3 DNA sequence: TGTGCCAGCAGAGCGGACAGACTGAACACTGAAGCTTTCTTT. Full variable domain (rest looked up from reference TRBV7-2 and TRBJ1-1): GAGVSQSPSNKVTEKGKDVELRCDPISGHTALYWYRQSLGQGLEFLIYFQGNSAPDKSGLPSDRFSAERTGGSVSTLTIQRTQQEDSAVYLCASRADRLNTEAFFGQGTRLTVV.

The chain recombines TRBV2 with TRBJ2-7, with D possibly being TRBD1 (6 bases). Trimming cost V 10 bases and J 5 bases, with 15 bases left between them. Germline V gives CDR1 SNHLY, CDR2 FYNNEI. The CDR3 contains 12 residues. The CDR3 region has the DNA TGTGCCATCTGGCAGGGGTGGGACGAGCAGTACTTC. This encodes CAIWQGWDEQYF. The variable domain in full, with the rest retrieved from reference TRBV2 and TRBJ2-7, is EPEVTQTPSHQVTQMGQEVILRCVPISNHLYFYWYRQILGQKVEFLVSFYNNEISEKSEIFDDQFSVERPDGSNFTLKIRSTKLEDSAMYFCAIWQGWDEQYFGPGTRLTVT.

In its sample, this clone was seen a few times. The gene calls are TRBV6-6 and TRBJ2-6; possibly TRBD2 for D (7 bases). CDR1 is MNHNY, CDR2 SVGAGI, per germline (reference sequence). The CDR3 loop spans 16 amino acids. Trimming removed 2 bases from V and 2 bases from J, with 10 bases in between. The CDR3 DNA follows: TGTGCCAGCAGTTACGGGGGGGGCACTGGGGCCAACGTCCTGACTTTC. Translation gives CASSYGGGTGANVLTF.

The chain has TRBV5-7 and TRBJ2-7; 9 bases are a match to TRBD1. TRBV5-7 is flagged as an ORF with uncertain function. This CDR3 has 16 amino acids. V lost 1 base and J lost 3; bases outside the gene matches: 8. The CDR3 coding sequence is TGTGCCAGCAGCTTGTTGTGGGACAGGGAGTTCTACGAGCAGTACGTC. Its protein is CASSLLWDREFYEQYV.

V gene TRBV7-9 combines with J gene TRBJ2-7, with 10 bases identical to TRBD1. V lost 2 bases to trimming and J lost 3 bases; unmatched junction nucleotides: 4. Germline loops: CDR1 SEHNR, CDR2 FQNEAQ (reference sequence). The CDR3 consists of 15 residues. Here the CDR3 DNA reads TGTGCCAGCAGCTTATTGACAGGGGGCCTCTACGAGCAGTACTTC. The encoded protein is CASSLLTGGLYEQYF.

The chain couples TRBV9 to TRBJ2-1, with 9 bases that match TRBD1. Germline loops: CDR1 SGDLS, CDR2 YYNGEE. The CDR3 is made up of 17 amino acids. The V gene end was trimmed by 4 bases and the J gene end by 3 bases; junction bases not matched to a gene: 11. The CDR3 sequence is CASSPVLRQGDYNEQFF. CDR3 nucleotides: TGTGCCAGCAGCCCGGTTTTAAGACAGGGGGACTACAATGAGCAGTTCTTC.

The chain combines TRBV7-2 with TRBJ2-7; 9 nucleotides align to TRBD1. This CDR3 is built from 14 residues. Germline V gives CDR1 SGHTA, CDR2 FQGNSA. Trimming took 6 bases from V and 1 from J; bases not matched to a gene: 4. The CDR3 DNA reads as TGTGCCAGCAGACGTGGACAGGGGTCCTACGAGCAGTACTTC. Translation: CASRRGQGSYEQYF.

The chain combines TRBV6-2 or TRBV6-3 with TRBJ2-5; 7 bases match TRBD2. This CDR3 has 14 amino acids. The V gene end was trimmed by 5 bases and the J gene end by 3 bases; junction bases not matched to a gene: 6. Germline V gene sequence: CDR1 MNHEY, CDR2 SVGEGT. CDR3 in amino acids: CASSLFSGEETQYF. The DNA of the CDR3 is TGTGCCAGCAGTCTGTTCAGCGGGGAAGAGACCCAGTACTTC.

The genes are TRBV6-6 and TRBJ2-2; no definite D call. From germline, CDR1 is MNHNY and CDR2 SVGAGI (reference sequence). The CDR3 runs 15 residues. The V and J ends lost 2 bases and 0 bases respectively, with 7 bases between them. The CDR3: CASSYGQTNTGELFF. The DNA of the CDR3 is TGTGCCAGCAGTTACGGGCAGACGAACACCGGGGAGCTGTTTTTT.